This TCR beta chain came from a study of T cells in Graves' hyperthyroidism and ophthalmopathy. Study-level background: Before treatment of any kind, peripheral blood was taken at initial diagnosis.

PBMCs stemmed from 10 ml fresh peripheral blood. J lost 1 base, V lost 3 bases, and 5 bases had no gene match. CDR1 and CDR2 (germline): MNHEY, SVGEGT. The CDR3 runs to 18 residues. General study findings and limits: Within blood appeared most thyroid clonotypes that had expanded above 0.001. Ophthalmopathy was told apart from stable hyperthyroidism by a 13 V-J model.

This clonotype came up many times. No antigen is known for it. The TCR beta CDR3 regions underwent amplification using RNA transcripts as the source. An initial round of RT-PCR targeting the TCR CDR3 relied on the HTBI primer set. In TCRdb, the multiplex PCR reads were re-called with MiXCR into one record per CDR3 protein. The sample lists about 200,000 distinct CDR3 sequences; about a sixth were seen once. The gene calls are TRBV6-2 or TRBV6-3 and TRBJ2-6; 11 bases are shared with TRBD1. The TCR sequence derives from a woman in her forties or fifties with Graves' hyperthyroidism. The sequenced material came from blood. This CDR3 is CASSYWGQGGSGANVLTF. The DNA for the CDR3 is TGTGCCAGCAGTTATTGGGGACAGGGGGGATCTGGGGCCAACGTCCTGACTTTC.